The T cell receptor (beta chain) under discussion was sequenced for a study of healthy donors' naive CD4 and CD8 T cells. Each TCR library used 450 to 600 ng of total RNA and a linear amplification protocol. TCRdb ran MiXCR on the reads and lists one entry per CDR3 protein. The repertoire holds about 180,000 distinct CDR3 sequences, with about 76% as singletons. The CDR3 totals 13 residues. Losses at the gene ends were 4 bases for V and 15 bases for J; bases not matched to a gene: 6. The count of this clonotype is one. Its antigen remains unknown. Overall study results and limits: About an eighth of CD4/CD8 propensity variance appeared explained by V, J and CDR3 charge.

The sequence was obtained from a pool of human donors in good health; the sample pools cells from several healthy donors. Sequencing was done on a sample of naive CD4+ and CD8+ T cells sorted from blood, pooled from several donors. The rearrangement joins TRBV12-3 or TRBV12-4 to TRBJ1-6; 10 positions agree with TRBD1. This chain's CDR3 is CASSYGTGVLLHF. The CDR3 DNA reads as TGTGCCAGCAGTTACGGGACAGGGGTTCTCCTCCACTTT.